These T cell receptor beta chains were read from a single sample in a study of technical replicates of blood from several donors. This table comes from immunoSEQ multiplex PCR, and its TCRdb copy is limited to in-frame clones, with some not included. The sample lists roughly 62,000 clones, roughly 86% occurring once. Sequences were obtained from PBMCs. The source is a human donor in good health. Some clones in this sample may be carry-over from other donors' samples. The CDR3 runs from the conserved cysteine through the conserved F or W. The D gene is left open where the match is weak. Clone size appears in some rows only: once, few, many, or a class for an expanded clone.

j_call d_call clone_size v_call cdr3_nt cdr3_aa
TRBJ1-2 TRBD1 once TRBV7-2 TGTGCCAGCAGCCCGTCCCCGGGACAGGGTCCCTATGGCTACACCTTC CASSPSPGQGPYGYTF
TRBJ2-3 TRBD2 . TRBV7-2 TGTGCCAGCAGCCTCTTAGCGGGGGGCCGCACAGATACGCAGTATTTT CASSLLAGGRTDTQYF
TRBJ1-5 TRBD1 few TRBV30 TGTGCCTGGAGCTATGGGGGACAGACTAGCAATCAGCCCCAGCATTTT CAWSYGGQTSNQPQHF
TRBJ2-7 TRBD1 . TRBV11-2 TGTGCCAGCAGCGAAGGACAGGACCTTTGGAACGAGCAGTACTTC CASSEGQDLWNEQYF
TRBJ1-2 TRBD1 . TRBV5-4 TGTGCCAGCAGCCTGGACAGGGTTTATGGCTACACCTTC CASSLDRVYGYTF
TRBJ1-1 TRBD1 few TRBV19 TGTGCCAGTAGTACCTCGGACAGGGGTACTGAAGCTTTCTTT CASSTSDRGTEAFF
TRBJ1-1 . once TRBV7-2 TGTGCCAGCAGCTTAAGACAGCTGAACACTGAAGCTTTCTTT CASSLRQLNTEAFF
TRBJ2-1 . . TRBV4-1 TGCGCCAGCAGCCAAGTTGGTGGCAGCTCCTACAATGAGCAGTTCTTC CASSQVGGSSYNEQFF
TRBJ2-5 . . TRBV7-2 TGTGCCAGCAGCCCAAGACAGCAAGAGACCCAGTACTTC CASSPRQQETQYF
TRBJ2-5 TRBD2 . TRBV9 TGTGCCAGCAGCGTAGGAACTAGCGGGGAAGAGACCCAGTACTTC CASSVGTSGEETQYF
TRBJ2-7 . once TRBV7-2 TGTGCCAGCAGCCCTGCAGGCAGGGGTTCGCAGAAATACGAGCAGTACTTC CASSPAGRGSQKYEQYF
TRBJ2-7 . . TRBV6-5 TGTGCCAGCAGTTACCTTCCCGCCAGTGAGCAGTACTTC CASSYLPASEQYF
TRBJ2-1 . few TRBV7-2 TGTGCCAGCAGCTTAGGGGGAGGTCCGTGGAAGGAGCAGTTCTTC CASSLGGGPWKEQFF
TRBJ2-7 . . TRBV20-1 TGCAGTGCCCTTGGACAGTTCGAGCAGTACTTC CSALGQFEQYF
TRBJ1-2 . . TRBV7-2 TGTGCCAGCAGCTTAGTGGGGGAGGGTGGCTACACCTTC CASSLVGEGGYTF
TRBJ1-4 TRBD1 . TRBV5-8 TGTGCCAGCAGCTGGACAGGGGACCCTCGGACTAATGAAAAACTGTTTTTT CASSWTGDPRTNEKLFF
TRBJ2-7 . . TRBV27 TGTGCCAGCAGTAACCACCCCTTGGGCGTAAGCTACGAGCAGTACTTC CASSNHPLGVSYEQYF
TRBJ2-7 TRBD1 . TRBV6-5 TGTGCCAGCAGTGCAGGGGGTGAGCAGTACTTC CASSAGGEQYF
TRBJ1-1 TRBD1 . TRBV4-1 TGCGCCAGCAGCCAAGATAGCGGCAGGGGGACTCGGAACACTGAAGCTTTCTTT CASSQDSGRGTRNTEAFF
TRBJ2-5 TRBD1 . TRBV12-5 TGTGCTAGTGGTCTCCGACGGGGACAGGGCGAGACCCAGTACTTC CASGLRRGQGETQYF
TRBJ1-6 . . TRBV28 TGTGCCAGCAGGCAACAGGGAGTAAATAATTCACCCCTCCACTTT CASRQQGVNNSPLHF
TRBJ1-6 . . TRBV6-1 TGTGCCAGCAGTGAAGCGAGGGCCCTCCACTTT CASSEARALHF
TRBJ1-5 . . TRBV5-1 TGCGCCAGCAGCGCAACCGGACAGCTGGGCCAGCCCCAGCATTTT CASSATGQLGQPQHF
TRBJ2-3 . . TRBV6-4 TGTGCCAGCAGTGCTAGCGGCACAGATACGCAGTATTTT CASSASGTDTQYF